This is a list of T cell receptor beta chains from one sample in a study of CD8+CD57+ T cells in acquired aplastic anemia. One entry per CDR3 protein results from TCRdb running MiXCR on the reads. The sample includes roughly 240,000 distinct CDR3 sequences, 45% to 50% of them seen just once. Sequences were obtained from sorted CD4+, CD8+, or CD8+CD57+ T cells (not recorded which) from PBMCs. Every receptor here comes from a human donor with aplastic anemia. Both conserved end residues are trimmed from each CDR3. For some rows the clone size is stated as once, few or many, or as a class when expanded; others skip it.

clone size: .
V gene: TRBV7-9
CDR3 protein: ASSLAPTGEPNYGYT

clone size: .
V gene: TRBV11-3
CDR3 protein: ASNQNEQF

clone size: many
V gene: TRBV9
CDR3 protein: ASSSRTGGVDEQY

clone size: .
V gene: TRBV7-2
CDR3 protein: ASSLDPNYGYT

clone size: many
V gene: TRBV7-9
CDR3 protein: ASSWGRGLAGEETQY

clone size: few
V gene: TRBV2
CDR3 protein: ASRGQGETQY

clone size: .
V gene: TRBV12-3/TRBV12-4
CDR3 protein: ASSLDRGGNEQF

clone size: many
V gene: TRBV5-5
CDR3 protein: ASSGGDPPSPLH

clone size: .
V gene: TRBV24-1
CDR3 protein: ATSDPEGTGVHGYT

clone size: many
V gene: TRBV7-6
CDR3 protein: ASSLEPGLNTEAF

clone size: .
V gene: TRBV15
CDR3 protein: ATSRDLGGTEKLF

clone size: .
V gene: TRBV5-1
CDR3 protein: ASRASTKDTQY

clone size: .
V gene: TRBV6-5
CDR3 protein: ASTGTANTEAF

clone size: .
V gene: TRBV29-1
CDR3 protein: SVELSYEQY

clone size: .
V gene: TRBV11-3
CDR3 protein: ASSLVSGGSYEQY

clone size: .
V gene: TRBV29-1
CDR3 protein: SVESPGRSFYGYT

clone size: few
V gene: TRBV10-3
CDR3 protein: AISEREGTGDQPQH

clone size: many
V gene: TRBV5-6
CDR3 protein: ASSLSREQY

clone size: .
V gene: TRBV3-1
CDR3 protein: ASSEDEQY

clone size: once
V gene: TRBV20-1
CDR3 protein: SARESGPEAF

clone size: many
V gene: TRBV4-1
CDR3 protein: ASSQTDREDYGYT

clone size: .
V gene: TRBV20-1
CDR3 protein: SARDARVNTEAF

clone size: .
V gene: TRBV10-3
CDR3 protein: AIRGQDNSPLH

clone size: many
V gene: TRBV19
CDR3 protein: ASSILFRGVPNNEQF

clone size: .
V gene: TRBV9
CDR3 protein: ASSPWGQDNEQF

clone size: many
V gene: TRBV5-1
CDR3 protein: ASSLGGSGYEQY

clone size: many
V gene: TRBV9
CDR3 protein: ASSVSEFAVT

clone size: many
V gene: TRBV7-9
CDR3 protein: ASSPGQVGTNEKLF

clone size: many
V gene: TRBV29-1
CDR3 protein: SVGWGSNGYT

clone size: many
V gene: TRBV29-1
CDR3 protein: SVEYSGANVLT

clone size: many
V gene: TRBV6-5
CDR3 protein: ASSYDLTGSYEQY

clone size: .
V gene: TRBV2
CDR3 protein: ASSESGVYRETQY

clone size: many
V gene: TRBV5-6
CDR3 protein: ASSFWVSYTEAF

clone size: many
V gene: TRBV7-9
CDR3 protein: ASSSIGGTMNTEAF

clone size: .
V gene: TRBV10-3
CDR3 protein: AIRGVSGNTIY

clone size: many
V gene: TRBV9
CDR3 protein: ASSAHRVFSGNTIY

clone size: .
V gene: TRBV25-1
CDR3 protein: ASSEPSGNEKLF

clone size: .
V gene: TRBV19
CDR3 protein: ASSIGDRVNTEAF

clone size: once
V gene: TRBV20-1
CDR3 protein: SARSFGGGETQY

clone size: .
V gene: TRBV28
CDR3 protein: ASSFPMSGNTIY

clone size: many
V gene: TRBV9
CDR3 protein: ASSVTSGGALEQF

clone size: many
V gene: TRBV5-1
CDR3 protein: ASSDRDRGRDGEAF

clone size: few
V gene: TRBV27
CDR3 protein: ASSAGTGGDYGYT

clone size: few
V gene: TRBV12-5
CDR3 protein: ASGFAGTTDTQY

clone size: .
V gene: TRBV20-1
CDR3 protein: GARDPLSGRARNEQY

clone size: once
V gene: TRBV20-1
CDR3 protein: SASAQRGVSNQPQH

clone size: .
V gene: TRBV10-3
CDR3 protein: AISTESWRQGGQPGDTQY

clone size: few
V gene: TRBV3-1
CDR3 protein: ASSHKGGGQFYEQY